What follows is one T cell receptor beta chain and its context. Antigen unknown. The sample is drawn from a study of response to subunit inactivated influenza vaccine. Via MiXCR, TCRdb re-called the RT-PCR reads, giving one row per CDR3 protein. The sample contains roughly 700,000 distinct CDR3 sequences, 14% of which appear only once. Study-wide results and caveats: There was a suggestion from the authors that each seasonal influenza vaccination recruits few new T cells.

Germline lookup yields CDR1 ENHRY and CDR2 SYGVKD. This CDR3 has 14 residues. The ends lost 7 bases at V and 1 base at J; junction bases unmatched: 2. This chain links TRBV10-3 with TRBJ2-1; 9 bases match TRBD2. This receptor was obtained from a middle-aged man who received an inactivated influenza vaccine. Material: PBMCs from blood, obtained 14 days before vaccination. The CDR3 region has the DNA TGTGCCATCACCGCGGGAGGGTCCTACAATGAGCAGTTCTTC. This gives the protein CAITAGGSYNEQFF.